The T cell receptor beta chain described here comes from a study of molecular identifiers for immune sequencing clone quantification. Whole-study context: In replicates, the authors split RNA from approximately 20,000 or 100,000 naive CD8 cells five ways and sequenced four. Study-wide results and caveats: Over 97% of effector molecules, yet under 1% of naive-cell molecules, were held by clones above 20 RNA copies. The study reportedly detected spiked Jurkat TCR RNA from one cell among around 1 million naive cells.

This clonotype was seen repeatedly, ten times or more. Its target is unknown. This CDR3 comprises 13 residues. From germline, CDR1 is MNHEY and CDR2 SVGAGI. The V end was cut by 5 bases, the J end by 3 bases, with 10 bases between. Via MiXCR, TCRdb re-called the PCR reads, giving one row per CDR3 protein. The sample lists nearly 650,000 distinct CDR3 sequences; 25% were seen once. This sequence originates from a human donor in good health. Some libraries in this study had Jurkat cell RNA spiked in. J is TRBJ1-1 and V is TRBV6-5; D is uncertain. Sequenced sample: naive CD8+ T cells from blood, with Jurkat cell RNA spiked in. The subset is: FACS-sorted CD8+CD4-CCR7+CD45RA+ naive T cells. The CDR3 sequence is CASSADGYTEAFF. CDR3 bases: TGTGCCAGCAGTGCCGACGGCTACACTGAAGCTTTCTTT.